Shown below are 21 T cell receptor beta chains from a single sample sequenced in a study of human T cells and chemical hapten exposure. TCRdb reanalysed the RACE reads using MiXCR and keeps one entry per CDR3 protein. This sample yields around 85,000 distinct CDR3 sequences, of which over 10% are seen a single time; roughly 6% belongs to the top ten. Time point indicated: patch test 3, about 24 weeks after DPC sensitization. Treatment given: therapeutic diphenylcyclopropenone sensitization with weekly scalp DPC. The sample in question was whole blood, obtained in connection with sensitization to the hapten diphenylcyclopropenone (DPC). The receptors come from a woman aged 50 to 60 with alopecia areata. Some clones in this sample may be carry-over from other donors' samples.

This clonotype appeared many times. The V call is TRBV7-6, the J call TRBJ2-1; a possible D gene is TRBD2 (5 bases). The germline V gene encodes CDR1 SGHVS and CDR2 FNYEAQ. V lost 5 bases and J lost 4, with 12 bases in between. The CDR3 is 14 amino acids. DNA of the CDR3: TGTGCCAGCAGCCGAAGGACTTTGTACAATGAGCAGTTCTTC. It encodes CASSRRTLYNEQFF.

This clonotype was recorded many times. The gene calls are TRBV29-1 and TRBJ2-7; D is perhaps TRBD1 (6 bases). CDR3 size: 14 residues. Per germline, CDR1 SQVTM and CDR2 ANQGSEA. V dropped 6 bases and J dropped 1 base, with 16 bases sitting between them. This CDR3 reads CSVETTGSSYEQYF. The CDR3 DNA is TGCAGCGTGGAGACTACAGGGTCGTCCTACGAGCAGTACTTC.

This clonotype was counted only a few times. V and J are TRBV5-1 and TRBJ2-4; 8 bases agree with TRBD2. Per the germline V gene, CDR1 is SGHRS and CDR2 is YFSETQ. The CDR3 covers 14 residues. V shed 3 bases and J 8 bases; nucleotides not matched to a gene: 7. Here the CDR3 DNA reads TGCGCCAGCAGCTCGGGAGGGGGTACGGACATTCAGTACTTC. It encodes CASSSGGGTDIQYF.

This clonotype was seen only a few times. This chain joins TRBV29-1 and TRBJ2-5; D possibly corresponds to TRBD1 (5 bases). The germline V and J ends were trimmed by 8 bases and 2 bases, with 12 bases remaining between them. CDR1 and CDR2 from the germline V gene are SQVTM and ANQGSEA. The CDR3 is 12 residues long. The chain's CDR3 is CSCRQSQETQYF. Here the CDR3 DNA reads TGCAGCTGCCGACAGTCTCAAGAGACCCAGTACTTC. Full variable domain (outside the CDR3, taken from reference TRBV29-1 and TRBJ2-5): SAVISQKPSRDICQRGTSLTIQCQVDSQVTMMFWYRQQPGQSLTLIATANQGSEATYESGFVIDKFPISRPNLTFSTLTVSNMSPEDSSIYLCSCRQSQETQYFGPGTRLLVL.

This clonotype has just a few counts. This rearrangement joins TRBV9 to TRBJ1-6; weak D call: TRBD1 (6 bases). CDR1 is SGDLS, CDR2 YYNGEE, per germline. Trimming shortened V by 4 bases and J by 6 bases, and 11 bases separated the two germline ends. The length of the CDR3 is 14 residues. CDR3 DNA sequence: TGTGCCAGCAGCCCAGGACAGACTAATTCACCCCTCCACTTT. Residues: CASSPGQTNSPLHF.

At least ten counts were recorded for this clonotype. The chain recombines TRBV18 with TRBJ1-2; 8 bases fit TRBD1. J was trimmed by 8 bases and V by 2 bases; bases with no gene match: 7. The CDR3 sequence is 14 residues long. Germline V gene data show CDR1 as KGHSH and CDR2 as LQKENI. As DNA, the CDR3 is TGTGCCAGCTCACCAGAGACAGGGGCGAGCGGCTACACCTTC. Translation gives CASSPETGASGYTF. Based on the CDR3 plus reference TRBV18 and TRBJ1-2, the full variable domain is NAGVMQNPRHLVRRRGQEARLRCSPMKGHSHVYWYRQLPEEGLKFMVYLQKENIIDESGMPKERFSAEFPKEGPSILRIQQVVRGDSAAYFCASSPETGASGYTFGSGTRLTVV.

This clonotype was seen at least ten times. The chain recombines TRBV7-9 with TRBJ2-2; D gene unclear. The V gene's germline CDR1 is SEHNR and CDR2 FQNEAQ (reference sequence). Deletions cut 1 base from V and 1 base from J, with 1 base between. CDR3 length: 13 residues. The CDR3 sequence: CASSLENTGELFF. The CDR3 nucleotides read TGTGCCAGCAGCTTAGAGAACACCGGGGAGCTGTTTTTT.

This clonotype was seen at least ten times. The chain recombines TRBV7-3 with TRBJ2-3, with 12 bases identical to TRBD2. CDR1 and CDR2 (germline): SGHTA, FQGTGA. V lost 6 bases and J lost 5; bases outside the gene matches: 6. The CDR3 contains 15 residues. In DNA form, the CDR3 reads TGTGCCAGCAGTCAACTAGCGGGAGGTGGAGATACGCAGTATTTT. Protein product: CASSQLAGGGDTQYF.

The chain is built from TRBV6-5 and TRBJ2-7, with D possibly TRBD2 on 6 matching bases. CDR1 is MNHEY and CDR2 is SVGAGI in the germline V gene. The CDR3 spans 15 residues. V lost 0 bases, J lost 4 bases, and 13 bases lay in between. The CDR3 DNA follows: TGTGCCAGCAGTTACTCATTCGGGAGTCGGTACGAGCAGTACTTC. Translation gives CASSYSFGSRYEQYF.

This clonotype turned up a few times. The V and J genes are TRBV2 and TRBJ2-1; perhaps TRBD2 as D (6 bases). The CDR3 totals 15 residues. Trimming left V 3 bases short and J 6 bases short, with 15 bases between. Germline loops: CDR1 SNHLY, CDR2 FYNNEI. The CDR3 protein is CASSEGGIPVNEQFF. The DNA of the CDR3 is TGTGCCAGCAGTGAGGGCGGGATACCCGTCAATGAGCAGTTCTTC.

This clonotype occurred many times. The rearrangement links TRBV7-6 to TRBJ2-1; maybe TRBD1 (6 bases). In germline, CDR1 is SGHVS, CDR2 FNYEAQ. V lost 6 bases to trimming and J lost 4 bases, with 16 bases between them. This CDR3 spans 15 amino acids. The CDR3 region has the DNA TGTGCCAGCAGTCTAGTGGACGGGACATACAATGAGCAGTTCTTC. It translates to CASSLVDGTYNEQFF. The entire variable domain, with the rest obtained from reference TRBV7-6 and TRBJ2-1, is as follows: GAGVSQSPRYKVTKRGQDVALRCDPISGHVSLYWYRQALGQGPEFLTYFNYEAQQDKSGLPNDRFSAERPEGSISTLTIQRTEQRDSAMYRCASSLVDGTYNEQFFGPGTRLTVL.

This clonotype came up once. The V call is TRBV5-1, the J call TRBJ1-6, with D unclear. CDR3 length equals 16 residues. Between the trimmed V and J ends, which lost 0 bases and 12 bases, there was a span of 19 bases. Germline CDR1 SGHRS, CDR2 YFSETQ. CDR3 amino acids: CASSLGGVPGLEPLHF. CDR3 sequence (DNA): TGCGCCAGCAGCTTGGGGGGTGTTCCCGGGTTGGAACCCCTCCACTTT.

The table lists this clonotype with many counts. CDR3 sequence: CASSRDINQPQHF. CDR3 bases: TGTGCCAGCAGTCGGGACATCAATCAGCCCCAGCATTTT. This rearrangement joins TRBV2 to TRBJ1-5, with D perhaps matching TRBD1 (6 bases). Trimming cost V 5 bases and J 3 bases, with 8 bases left between them. The CDR3 has 13 amino acids. CDR1 and CDR2 from the germline V gene are SNHLY and FYNNEI.

V and J are TRBV2 and TRBJ2-1; perhaps TRBD2 as D (5 bases). The germline V gene has CDR1 SNHLY and CDR2 FYNNEI. This CDR3 is built from 15 residues. Trimming stripped 3 bases from V and 8 bases from J, with 17 bases between. This CDR3 is CASSERVSPTDEQFF. CDR3 coding DNA: TGTGCCAGCAGTGAGAGGGTCTCCCCCACAGATGAGCAGTTCTTC.

This clonotype was seen at least ten times. The CDR3 reads CSARDFQETQYF. CDR3 in DNA: TGCAGTGCTAGAGATTTCCAAGAGACCCAGTACTTC. The chain joins TRBV20-1 to TRBJ2-5; D not certain. V lost 0 bases to trimming and J lost 1 base, with 3 bases between them. The CDR3 totals 12 residues. Germline loops: CDR1 DFQATT, CDR2 SNEGSKA (reference sequence).

V usage is TRBV29-1 and J usage is TRBJ1-1, with D possibly being TRBD1 (5 bases). The CDR3 is 14 residues long. V dropped 7 bases and J dropped 1 base, with 16 bases sitting between them. Germline V gene lookup returns CDR1 SQVTM and CDR2 ANQGSEA. CDR3 protein: CSAGGGSRNTEAFF. The CDR3 DNA sequence: TGCAGCGCGGGGGGTGGAAGCCGGAACACTGAAGCTTTCTTT.

This clonotype was seen more than once but under ten times. V and J are TRBV20-1 and TRBJ2-3; the D is unclear. Trimming removed 2 bases from V and 0 bases from J, with 9 bases in between. CDR1 and CDR2 from the germline V gene are DFQATT and SNEGSKA (reference sequence). The CDR3 covers 14 residues. This CDR3 is CSARSPTSTDTQYF. CDR3 coding DNA: TGCAGTGCTAGAAGCCCAACTAGCACAGATACGCAGTATTTT.

This clonotype was observed many times. J is TRBJ2-5 and V is TRBV30; D possibly matches TRBD1 or TRBD2 (5 bases each). V dropped 0 bases and J dropped 10 bases, with 18 bases sitting between them. The germline gives CDR1 GTSNPN, CDR2 SVGIG (reference sequence). The CDR3 covers 14 residues. The CDR3 DNA sequence: TGTGCCTGGAGTGTCGATCTAACTAGGGGTAACCAGTACTTC. As protein: CAWSVDLTRGNQYF.

The chain uses TRBV12-3 or TRBV12-4 and TRBJ2-3; 11 bases fit TRBD2. Trimming took 5 bases from V and 5 from J; bases not matched to a gene: 6. The CDR3 consists of 15 residues. The CDR3 nucleotides read TGTGCCAGCAGTCCACTAGCGGGAGTCGAAGATACGCAGTATTTT. It encodes CASSPLAGVEDTQYF.

This clonotype was recorded only once. The V call is TRBV28, the J call TRBJ2-7; D possibly corresponds to TRBD2 (6 bases). The CDR3 has 13 residues. Germline V lookup: CDR1 MDHEN, CDR2 SYDVKM. V lost 6 bases and J lost 2, with 11 bases in between. CDR3: CASRTGGAYEQYF. The CDR3 DNA sequence: TGTGCCAGCAGAACCGGGGGTGCCTACGAGCAGTACTTC.

This clonotype was detected ten times or more. This chain joins TRBV21-1 and TRBJ1-1; the table calls TRBD1, which could not be checked here. TRBV21-1 is a pseudogene. The CDR3 totals 14 residues. For the CDR3, the DNA is TGTGCCAGCAGCAAGCGGGACAGTTACACTGAAGCTTTCTTT. Protein: CASSKRDSYTEAFF.